These 9 T cell receptor beta chains originate from one sample sequenced in a study of blood T cell repertoires in COVID-19. Sequencing was performed with immunoSEQ multiplex PCR; in TCRdb, only in-frame clones are kept and a portion is missing. In the table there are 230,000 or so clones, about 91% of which are singletons. Sequencing was performed on PBMCs or T cells enriched from blood (not recorded which). All receptors derive from a woman aged 40 to 50 with acute COVID-19.

V is TRBV7-6 and J is TRBJ2-5; no firm D call. Germline CDR1 is SGHVS and CDR2 is FNYEAQ. CDR3 size: 13 residues. Trimming cost V 5 bases and J 1 base, with 8 bases left between them. In nucleotides, the CDR3 is TGTGCCAGCAGCCCCCGACTCCAAGAGACCCAGTACTTC. This codes for CASSPRLQETQYF.

J is TRBJ2-2 and V is TRBV5-8; D may be TRBD1 (6 bases). CDR1 is SGHTS, CDR2 YDEGEE, per germline. The CDR3 sequence is 15 residues long. Trimming left V 0 bases short and J 3 bases short, with 9 bases between. Written as DNA, the CDR3 is TGTGCCAGCAGCTTGGGGACAGTGGACACCGGGGAGCTGTTTTTT. This sequence encodes CASSLGTVDTGELFF. The variable domain in full, with the rest retrieved from reference TRBV5-8 and TRBJ2-2, is EAGVTQSPTHLIKTRGQQATLRCSPISGHTSVYWYQQALGLGLQFLLWYDEGEERNRGNFPPRFSGRQFPNYSSELNVNALELEDSALYLCASSLGTVDTGELFFGEGSRLTVL.

The V and J genes are TRBV9 and TRBJ1-6, with 10 bases identical to TRBD1. The germline V gene has CDR1 SGDLS and CDR2 YYNGEE. The junction had 6 bases not matched to a gene; V was cut back by 3 bases and J by 9 bases. The CDR3 extends over 15 amino acids. The CDR3 is CASSETGGVSSPLHF. CDR3 coding DNA: TGTGCCAGCAGCGAGACAGGGGGCGTAAGTTCACCCCTCCACTTT.

This chain uses TRBV19 with TRBJ1-1; a possible D gene is TRBD1 (5 bases). Germline V CDR1 and CDR2: LNHDA, SQIVND (reference sequence). This CDR3 spans 15 amino acids. V gave up 7 bases and J gave up 3 bases, with 18 bases separating them. CDR3 in amino acids: CASIGGVFADTEAFF. CDR3 coding DNA: TGTGCCAGTATAGGAGGGGTGTTTGCCGACACTGAAGCTTTCTTT.

This chain joins TRBV2 and TRBJ2-1; possibly TRBD2 for D (7 bases). The CDR3 runs 14 residues. V was shortened by 3 bases and J by 6 bases, with 12 bases between the two germline ends. Germline CDR1 SNHLY, CDR2 FYNNEI. This CDR3 reads CASSDSGGSNEQFF. The CDR3 DNA reads TGTGCCAGCAGTGACTCGGGGGGCAGCAATGAGCAGTTCTTC.

V and J are TRBV9 and TRBJ1-2, with unresolved D. CDR1 and CDR2 (germline): SGDLS, YYNGEE. The length of the CDR3 is 11 residues. V was shortened by 4 bases and J by 12 bases, with 13 bases between the two germline ends. The CDR3 loop is CASSSKVAHTF. The DNA for the CDR3 is TGTGCCAGCAGCTCAAAGGTAGCCCACACCTTC.

The chain carries TRBV5-1 and TRBJ2-3; 8 bases are a match to TRBD1. Trimming removed 1 base from V and 3 bases from J; junction bases left unmatched: 4. Germline CDR1 reads SGHRS; CDR2 reads YFSETQ. CDR3 length: 15 residues. In DNA, the CDR3 is TGCGCCAGCAGCTTGAACAGGGGGGATACAGATACGCAGTATTTT. It translates to CASSLNRGDTDTQYF.

The CDR3 bases are TGTGCCAGCAGCTCAGGACTAGCTCCCACGGGGCAGTTCTTC. Translating it yields CASSSGLAPTGQFF. The chain is built from TRBV7-9 and TRBJ2-1; 8 bases agree with TRBD2. The germline V gene has CDR1 SEHNR and CDR2 FQNEAQ (reference sequence). CDR3 length equals 14 residues. V dropped 4 bases and J dropped 12; count of bases not matched to a gene: 11.

The chain carries TRBV10-1 and TRBJ2-1; 9 bases map to TRBD1. The germline V gene encodes CDR1 WNHNN and CDR2 SYGVQD (reference sequence). This CDR3 is built from 16 residues. V was clipped by 3 bases and J by 6 bases; unmatched bases: 9. CDR3 in amino acids: CASSDFGGQGVNEQFF. The CDR3, as DNA: TGCGCCAGCAGTGACTTTGGGGGACAGGGTGTCAATGAGCAGTTCTTC.